The entry below describes one T cell receptor (beta chain). No cognate antigen has been identified for it. Nothing much larger sits one base from this clone, and base qualities are not available. TCR CDR3 regions were amplified from genomic DNA by multiplex PCR using the deep immunoSEQ assay. Extracted genomic DNA from each cell subset was distributed evenly across all wells of several immunoSEQ 96-well plates, and each plate was treated as a replicate. For sorted subsets, each replicate PCR was loaded with about 0.2 ug genomic DNA, equivalent to approximately 27,000 T cell genomes. Purified libraries were quantified with a Qubit 3.0 fluorometer, sized on a Bioanalyzer 2100, and re-quantified with the KAPA Library Quantification kit. Every immunoSEQ 96-well plate was sequenced on a separate single-read 150-cycle Illumina NextSeq 550 flow cell. The study's own analysis went as follows. Because the immunoSEQ output included only junctional sequences and no quality scores, the filtering could not be the same as the filtering used for full-length reads. To assign V/J genes and CDR3, sequences were annotated against IMGT germline references using PyIR, a Python wrapper for IgBLAST v1.9. Any read was removed if the V/J assignment was weak (E-value above 1e-6), the CDR3 was missing, or the read contained stop codons, out-of-frame junctions, or ambiguous translated residues. V3J clonotypes were defined as sequences sharing an identical inferred V gene, J gene, and CDR3 amino acid sequence. Percentage overlap between repertoires was computed as shared unique clonotypes divided by the size of the smaller repertoire. Three approaches were used to assess repertoire richness: RTK rarefaction, the Chao1 estimator, and Recon v2.1 estimates of unobserved clonotypes. Generation probabilities were computed with OLGA for all TCRbeta clonotypes obtained by the gDNA method from a handful of donors. TCRdb mirrors the immuneACCESS table, restricted to in-frame sequences. Some clones are absent from its copies; in checked studies, under half trace to an unresolved V gene, and the reason for the others is unknown. V and J calls and clone size are copied from that table; D and trimming were computed from the DNA. This sample has 300,000 to 350,000 clones in its table, and less than 85% of those were observed once. The top ten clonotypes cover about 10% of the sample.

This sample was included in a study of shared clonotypes between healthy human individuals (dated by TCRdb to the early 2020s). General notes on the study: A few men and two women, aged 18 to 49 years, made up the cohort. For each donor, three plates each were used for CD4 naive and CD4 memory, two plates were used for CD8 naive, and one plate was used for CD8 memory. Different laboratories and diverse techniques were used to prepare libraries and sequence TCR repertoires, to increase sequencing depth and limit assay-specific biases. To estimate repertoire size and how much clonotype sharing occurs between individuals, the study deeply sequenced the blood TCR repertoires of 5 or 6 healthy adults. Each donor's leukapheresis produced roughly between roughly 0.85 and 10 billion PBMCs. Results the study describes overall, beyond this receptor: Based on pairwise subsampling, the degree of clonotype sharing among donors was expected to be affected by sequencing depth. When a handful of donors were compared, the shared fraction of clonotypes was around 5% for naive CD4, 3.5% to 4% for naive CD8, about 2.5% for memory CD4, and around 0.4% for memory CD8. Even with the large sequencing depth, rarefaction of the sorted-subset datasets indicated that sequencing was incomplete. Naive subsets generally had larger estimated clonotype richness than memory subsets. Only blood was sampled, and tissue TCR repertoires likely differ from those in blood. The small number of donors limited the genetic and exposure-history diversity represented. Compared with non-shared clonotypes, the clonotypes found in all four sorted-subset donors had higher generation probabilities.

Healthy HIV-negative adults with no recently reported acute infections or vaccinations were included as donors. Every donor was a Caucasian adult residing in Nashville, Tennessee, USA. Magnetic negative selection was used to enrich CD4+ T cells, after which naive cells were positively selected on CD45RA and the negative fraction became the memory subset. After blood collection by leukapheresis, PBMCs were isolated using Ficoll-Histopaque density gradient centrifugation and then cryopreserved in the vapor phase of liquid nitrogen. Purity and quantity of every magnetically sorted T cell population were checked by analytical flow cytometry. Each sorted fraction had its genomic DNA isolated and then quantified by UV absorbance on a Nanodrop 2000c. The CDR3 goes from the cysteine to the phenylalanine over 14 residues. Left in the record is the CDR3 DNA by itself, 42 bases read in frame from the first base. CDR1 and CDR2, per the germline V gene (reference sequence), are GTSNPN and SVGIG. For this chain, trimming is 0 bases at the V end and 6 bases at the J end, and the number of junction bases without a gene match is 3.

This sequence uses TRBV30 and TRBJ2-2; a stretch of 8 junction bases matches TRBD1. What was sequenced was memory CD4+ T cells sorted from blood. What the cell subset or site label conveys for this sample: CD45RA-negative fraction. The receptor was derived from a man aged 25-45 years in good health. The CDR3 sequence is CAWSVQGGAGELFF. The DNA reads TGTGCCTGGAGTGTACAGGGGGGCGCCGGGGAGCTGTTTTTT.